The present entry profiles one T cell receptor beta chain with its context. This sample stems from a study of blood T cell repertoires in COVID-19. For the study at large: Material from acute and convalescent COVID-19 was sourced from the United States, Italy and Spain.

There are 16 residues in the CDR3. Germline V gives CDR1 KGHDR, CDR2 SFDVKD. Trimming took 3 bases from V and 6 from J, leaving 19 bases between them. The assay was immunoSEQ multiplex PCR, and TCRdb's table has in-frame clones only and misses some. Of over 150,000 clones in the sample, 70% to 85% were seen once. The V and J genes are TRBV24-1 and TRBJ2-5, with D possibly TRBD1 on 5 matching bases. What was sequenced was peripheral blood. The clonotype originates from a human donor with acute or convalescent COVID-19. The donor label of this sample is uncertain. CDR3 DNA sequence: TGTGCCACCAGTGATGTGACAGCTACGGGTCGGAAGACCCAGTACTTC. It codes for CATSDVTATGRKTQYF.